The rows below give T cell receptor beta chains drawn from one sample of a study of prognosis after radiotherapy for stage I lung cancer. TCRdb reanalysed the multiplex PCR reads using MiXCR and keeps one entry per CDR3 protein. The repertoire has about 51,000 distinct CDR3 sequences, 30% to 35% of them found once; the top ten carry about a tenth. The starting material was PBMCs, obtained before or after stereotactic body radiation therapy (not recorded which). The receptors here all came from a donor at least 50 years old with non-small cell lung cancer. Each CDR3 is given with its conserved first and last residue. The D gene is left open where the match is weak. Rows may omit the clone size; those that give it use once, few, many or a size class.

CDR3aa	CDR3nt	j_gene	v_gene	d_gene	abundance
CASSLYKDTEAFF	TGTGCCAGCAGCTTATACAAGGACACTGAAGCTTTCTTT	TRBJ1-1	TRBV7-3	NA	many
CASSQELATFSYEQYF	TGTGCCAGCAGTCAAGAACTAGCGACGTTCTCCTACGAGCAGTACTTC	TRBJ2-7	TRBV4-2	TRBD2	many
CACSVGTSVLQETQYF	TGCGCCTGCAGCGTTGGGACTAGCGTGTTACAAGAGACCCAGTACTTC	TRBJ2-5	TRBV5-1	TRBD2	NA
CASSPSSREAEYF	TGTGCCAGCAGCCCCTCTTCGCGGGAGGCGGAATACTTC	TRBJ2-4	TRBV7-2	TRBD2	many
CASSLNGYRGAPQYF	TGTGCCAGCAGCTTAAACGGGTACAGGGGGGCGCCCCAGTACTTC	TRBJ2-5	TRBV7-3	TRBD1	NA
CSARGGSEQFF	TGCAGTGCTAGAGGGGGGAGTGAGCAGTTCTTC	TRBJ2-1	TRBV20-1	NA	many
CATSISGTSGSRYTGELFF	TGTGCCACCAGCATTAGTGGGACTAGCGGGAGTAGGTACACCGGGGAGCTGTTTTTT	TRBJ2-2	TRBV15	TRBD2	many
CASSGRGTDTQYF	TGTGCCAGCAGTGGACGGGGCACAGATACGCAGTATTTT	TRBJ2-3	TRBV6-1	NA	many
CAYTAGGHEQYF	TGTGCCTACACGGCAGGGGGACACGAGCAGTACTTC	TRBJ2-7	TRBV30	TRBD1	NA
CASSLEGVGETQYF	TGCGCCAGCAGCTTGGAAGGGGTGGGAGAGACCCAGTACTTC	TRBJ2-5	TRBV5-1	NA	many